Following are 29 T cell receptor beta chains from one sample sequenced in a study of T-cell memory formation after mild COVID-19 (dated by TCRdb to 2020 to 2023). Library prep was done by 5' RACE. TCRdb lists the instrument as Illumina NovaSeq 6000. The public reads were quality trimmed at Q25 with fastp and then assembled into clones with MiXCR by TCRdb, keeping productive beta chains. Each entry merges the rows of one CDR3 protein and shows their most common DNA and genes. The sample includes about 350,000 distinct CDR3 sequences, with 28% observed a single time. The ten largest clonotypes hold approximately 13% of the sample. The sample consisted of PBMCs or a T cell subset sorted from them (not recorded which). The receptor source for this set is an adult woman who had mild COVID-19 (a few samples of this study predate the infection). The sample titles of this study are shuffled in the database, so cell type and time point are left out; the donor was told from shared clones.

This clonotype was detected only a few times. The chain is built from TRBV5-1 and TRBJ2-5, with TRBD1 matching 7 bases. J lost 6 bases, V lost 4 bases, and 3 bases had no gene match. This CDR3 is built from 12 residues. Germline V gene lookup returns CDR1 SGHRS and CDR2 YFSETQ. CDR3: CASSGDSKTQYF. The CDR3, as DNA: TGCGCCAGCAGCGGGGACAGCAAGACCCAGTACTTC.

The chain couples TRBV29-1 to TRBJ2-7, with 9 bases aligning to TRBD1. Germline CDR1 is SQVTM and CDR2 is ANQGSEA. There are 12 residues in the CDR3. Trimming at V came to 7 bases and at J to 10 bases, leaving 11 bases not matched to a gene. The CDR3 sequence is CSGGTGKGIQYF. CDR3 DNA sequence: TGCAGCGGAGGGACAGGGAAGGGGATCCAGTACTTC.

The gene calls are TRBV20-1 and TRBJ2-3; perhaps TRBD2 as D (5 bases). Germline assignment: CDR1 DFQATT and CDR2 SNEGSKA (reference sequence). The CDR3 loop spans 13 amino acids. Trimming took off 6 bases at V and 4 bases at J, with 14 bases between the two ends. The CDR3 nucleotides read TGCAGTGCGAGACATCCGGGGTCAGATACGCAGTATTTT. Encoded protein: CSARHPGSDTQYF.

This CDR3 reads CASSLRVGELFF. The DNA for the CDR3 is TGTGCCAGCAGTTTAAGGGTCGGGGAGCTGTTTTTT. V and J are TRBV12-3 or TRBV12-4 and TRBJ2-2; no clear D. V lost 2 bases and J lost 7, with 5 bases in between. The CDR3 spans 12 residues.

The chain employs TRBV7-6 and TRBJ2-3, with D possibly matching TRBD2 (5 bases). Trimming removed 2 bases at V and 2 bases at J, with 11 bases between. This CDR3 comprises 15 residues. CDR1 SGHVS and CDR2 FNYEAQ come from the germline V gene. The CDR3 bases are TGTGCCAGCAGCTTACTCGAGGGAACCACAGATACGCAGTATTTT. It is translated as CASSLLEGTTDTQYF.

V and J are TRBV5-1 and TRBJ1-1; D is perhaps TRBD1 (6 bases). The CDR3 totals 13 residues. CDR1 and CDR2 from the germline V gene are SGHRS and YFSETQ. Trimming removed 4 bases at V and 1 base at J, with 8 bases between. CDR3 bases: TGCGCCAGCAGCACGACAGGGAACACTGAAGCTTTCTTT. It encodes CASSTTGNTEAFF. Combining the CDR3 with reference TRBV5-1 and TRBJ1-1 gives the whole variable domain KAGVTQTPRYLIKTRGQQVTLSCSPISGHRSVSWYQQTPGQGLQFLFEYFSETQRNKGNFPGRFSGRQFSNSRSEMNVSTLELGDSALYLCASSTTGNTEAFFGQGTRLTVV.

The V and J genes are TRBV5-1 and TRBJ2-1; TRBD2 aligns across 8 bases. J lost 9 bases, V lost 2 bases, and 10 bases had no gene match. Germline loops: CDR1 SGHRS, CDR2 YFSETQ. The CDR3 has 15 amino acids. The CDR3 loop is CASSLAGAGLGEQFF. The CDR3 bases are TGCGCCAGCAGCTTAGCGGGAGCTGGTTTGGGTGAGCAGTTCTTC.

This sequence joins TRBV7-9 and TRBJ1-5; 7 positions agree with TRBD1. Per the germline V gene, CDR1 is SEHNR and CDR2 is FQNEAQ (reference sequence). This CDR3 is 14 amino acids long. The trim removed 5 bases at V and 5 bases at J, leaving 6 bases unmatched. This CDR3 reads CASSEGQDHQPQHF. DNA of the CDR3: TGTGCCAGCAGCGAAGGACAGGATCATCAGCCCCAGCATTTT.

The sample holds a few counts of this clonotype. V gene TRBV11-2 combines with J gene TRBJ2-3; the D is unclear. CDR1 is SGHAT, CDR2 FQNNGV, per germline. Trimming shortened V by 1 base and J by 1 base, and 6 bases separated the two germline ends. CDR3 length equals 14 residues. The CDR3 sequence: CASSLGSRTDTQYF. For the CDR3, the DNA is TGTGCCAGCAGCTTAGGAAGTCGCACAGATACGCAGTATTTT.

In DNA form, the CDR3 reads TGCGCCAGCAGCTTGGTTGGGATCCCGAATGAGCAGTTCTTC. This gives the protein CASSLVGIPNEQFF. V is TRBV5-1 and J is TRBJ2-1; D unclear. The CDR3 totals 14 residues. V gave up 0 bases and J gave up 7 bases, with 11 bases separating them. Germline V gives CDR1 SGHRS, CDR2 YFSETQ.

There are a few counts of this clonotype. The chain is built from TRBV12-3 or TRBV12-4 and TRBJ2-4; D is uncertain. V dropped 5 bases and J dropped 9 bases, with 17 bases sitting between them. This CDR3 contains 14 residues. The CDR3 coding sequence is TGTGCCAGCAGTCCCTGGGAAGGCAGAGGCATTCAGTACTTC. Protein sequence: CASSPWEGRGIQYF.

The chain is built from TRBV6-5 and TRBJ2-7; D is ambiguous. V lost 6 bases to trimming and J lost 5 bases, with 14 bases between them. The CDR3 totals 13 residues. Germline V gene lookup returns CDR1 MNHEY and CDR2 SVGAGI. Here the CDR3 reads CASSRTPRNEQYF. The CDR3 bases are TGTGCCAGCAGCCGAACACCCCGAAACGAGCAGTACTTC.

The table lists this clonotype with a few counts. The CDR3 region is CATSRDAGGGFGPQHF. The CDR3 bases are TGTGCCACCAGCAGAGATGCGGGGGGCGGGTTTGGGCCCCAGCATTTT. V and J are TRBV15 and TRBJ1-5; D might be TRBD1 (6 bases). The CDR3 contains 16 residues. Trimming stripped 0 bases from V and 9 bases from J, with 18 bases between. CDR1 is LNHNV, CDR2 YYDKDF, per germline (reference sequence).

V usage is TRBV10-3 and J usage is TRBJ1-1; TRBD1 might be the D (6 bases). The length of the CDR3 is 14 residues. V was trimmed by 9 bases and J by 3 bases, leaving 17 bases between them. From germline, CDR1 is ENHRY and CDR2 SYGVKD. CDR3 DNA sequence: TGTGCCATTAGTAGGTCGGGGGCGGACACTGAAGCTTTCTTT. This gives the protein CAISRSGADTEAFF.

In DNA form, the CDR3 reads TGTGCCACCAGTGACCCGGCAGGGCGGAGAGGCACCGGGGAGCTGTTTTTT. Translated, it gives CATSDPAGRRGTGELFF. The chain links TRBV24-1 to TRBJ2-2; perhaps TRBD1 as D (5 bases). Trimming stripped 4 bases from V and 4 bases from J, with 18 bases between. The germline gives CDR1 KGHDR, CDR2 SFDVKD. This CDR3 region has 17 residues.

The sample holds a few counts of this clonotype. The chain has TRBV12-3 or TRBV12-4 and TRBJ2-4, with a tentative D call TRBD1 (5 bases). Trimming left V 7 bases short and J 8 bases short, with 9 bases between. The CDR3 is made up of 11 amino acids. This CDR3 is CASKGSDIQYF. The CDR3 DNA is TGTGCCAGCAAGGGGTCTGACATTCAGTACTTC.

J is TRBJ2-1 and V is TRBV5-1, with TRBD1 matching 8 bases. The germline V gene has CDR1 SGHRS and CDR2 YFSETQ. The CDR3 consists of 16 residues. V shed 3 bases, J shed 7 bases, and the junction held 12 bases outside the gene matches. Here the CDR3 DNA reads TGCGCCAGCAGCTCCTGGACAGGGCATTCTGAAAATGAGCAGTTCTTC. Translation: CASSSWTGHSENEQFF.

With respect to this clonotype: Germline and junction disagree at one end, which may indicate a read error. The rearrangement links TRBV7-9 to TRBJ2-7; D is possibly TRBD1 (6 bases). This CDR3 is 11 amino acids long. The germline gives CDR1 SEHNR, CDR2 FQNEAQ (reference sequence). Here the CDR3 DNA reads TGTGCCAGCAGTCACACAGGGTTTCAAAACTTC. Encoded protein: CASSHTGFQNF.

This clonotype turned up a few times. The rearrangement joins TRBV20-1 to TRBJ2-5; perhaps TRBD1 as D (5 bases). V lost 5 bases and J 4 bases, leaving 11 bases between the germline ends. CDR1 is DFQATT, CDR2 SNEGSKA, per germline (reference sequence). The CDR3 spans 12 residues. CDR3 in amino acids: CSAPTDRETQYF. CDR3 DNA sequence: TGCAGTGCTCCGACAGACCGAGAGACCCAGTACTTC.

The rearrangement uses TRBV19 and TRBJ2-7; 10 nucleotides align to TRBD2. This CDR3 contains 16 residues. Looked up from germline, CDR1 is LNHDA and CDR2 is SQIVND (reference sequence). Unmatched junction bases numbered 7, after V lost 5 bases and J lost 0 bases. The CDR3 nucleotides are TGTGCCAGTAGTCCCCATACTAGCGGGGTCTCCTACGAGCAGTACTTC. It codes for CASSPHTSGVSYEQYF. The whole variable domain, remainder taken from reference TRBV19 and TRBJ2-7, is DGGITQSPKYLFRKEGQNVTLSCEQNLNHDAMYWYRQDPGQGLRLIYYSQIVNDFQKGDIAEGYSVSREKKESFPLTVTSAQKNPTAFYLCASSPHTSGVSYEQYFGPGTRLTVT.

The V and J genes are TRBV5-1 and TRBJ2-3; 8 bases map to TRBD1. Germline V CDR1 and CDR2: SGHRS, YFSETQ. The CDR3 is 14 residues long. V trimming: 4 bases; J trimming: 5 bases; junction bases outside the gene matches: 6. In DNA, the CDR3 is TGCGCCAGCAGCACAGGACAGGGAGGAGATACGCAGTATTTT. Translation gives CASSTGQGGDTQYF.

V and J are TRBV18 and TRBJ2-1; 8 bases line up with TRBD1. This CDR3 has 16 amino acids. CDR1 and CDR2 from the germline V gene are KGHSH and LQKENI. Losses at the gene ends were 4 bases for V and 1 base for J; bases not matched to a gene: 6. The CDR3 region is CASSLDRGRSYNEQFF. The CDR3 region has the DNA TGTGCCAGCTCACTAGACAGGGGAAGGTCCTACAATGAGCAGTTCTTC.

This clonotype was seen only once. The chain has TRBV12-3 or TRBV12-4 and TRBJ1-1; D remains unclear. CDR3 length equals 14 residues. The V and J ends lost 6 bases and 1 base respectively, with 12 bases between them. CDR3 in amino acids: CASSLPLKNTEAFF. The CDR3 nucleotides are TGTGCCAGCAGCCTGCCCCTAAAGAACACTGAAGCTTTCTTT.

The chain joins TRBV7-8 to TRBJ2-1; possible D gene TRBD2, 6 bases. The CDR3 consists of 15 residues. Germline V gene data show CDR1 as SGHVS and CDR2 as FQNEAQ. The V end was cut by 5 bases, the J end by 6 bases, with 17 bases between. The CDR3 sequence: CASSGGLARGNEQFF. The CDR3 DNA reads TGTGCCAGCAGCGGGGGACTCGCAAGGGGCAATGAGCAGTTCTTC. Drawing the rest from reference TRBV7-8 and TRBJ2-1, the complete variable domain is GAGVSQSPRYKVAKRGQDVALRCDPISGHVSLFWYQQALGQGPEFLTYFQNEAQLDKSGLPSDRFFAERPEGSVSTLKIQRTQQEDSAVYLCASSGGLARGNEQFFGPGTRLTVL.

This clonotype turned up a few times. The chain uses TRBV4-3 and TRBJ2-5; D uncertain. Germline V lookup: CDR1 LGHNA, CDR2 YSLEER. Between the trimmed V and J ends, which lost 0 bases and 0 bases, there was a span of 8 bases. The CDR3 extends over 15 amino acids. As DNA, the CDR3 is TGCGCCAGCAGCCAAGATCTTGGAGACCAAGAGACCCAGTACTTC. It yields the protein CASSQDLGDQETQYF.

This clonotype was detected only a few times. In nucleotides, the CDR3 is TGTGCCAGCAGTTTATGGATTAGCGGGCTGAGGAACAATGAGCAGTTCTTC. Protein sequence: CASSLWISGLRNNEQFF. The V and J genes are TRBV12-3 or TRBV12-4 and TRBJ2-1; 7 nucleotides line up with TRBD2. The CDR3 runs to 17 residues. V shed 2 bases and J 5 bases; nucleotides not matched to a gene: 12.

The V gene is TRBV3-1, the J gene TRBJ1-3, with 8 bases matching TRBD1. Germline V gene sequence: CDR1 LGHDT, CDR2 YNNKEL (reference sequence). The CDR3 covers 16 residues. The V segment lost 1 base and the J segment 3 bases; nucleotides outside the gene matches: 5. For the CDR3, the DNA is TGTGCCAGCAGCCAAGTCCCAGGGGGCGATGGAAACACCATATATTTT. This gives the protein CASSQVPGGDGNTIYF.

The CDR3 region is CASTDTARDSFFSTNEKLFF. CDR3 in DNA: TGCGCCAGCACTGACACTGCTCGGGACTCCTTCTTTTCAACTAATGAAAAACTGTTTTTT. The rearrangement joins TRBV4-1 to TRBJ1-4, with a tentative D call TRBD1 (5 bases). Trimming removed 7 bases at V and 0 bases at J, with 27 bases between. The CDR3 consists of 20 residues. Per the germline V gene, CDR1 is MGHRA and CDR2 is YSYEKL.

This clonotype was counted a few times. J is TRBJ2-2 and V is TRBV29-1, with D uncertain. Germline V CDR1 and CDR2: SQVTM, ANQGSEA. The CDR3 contains 11 residues. V lost 5 bases, J lost 6 bases, and 7 bases lay in between. The CDR3, as DNA: TGCAGCGTTTTTCTGGCCGGGGAGCTGTTTTTT. Translating gives CSVFLAGELFF.